This T cell receptor (beta chain) originates from a study of regulatory T cells in long-lasting Graves disease. Whole-study results and caveats: When disease was persistent, TRBV28, TRBJ1-2 and TRBJ2-5 were the favored segments. Samples came from peripheral blood alone, without thyroid tissue.

Germline V gives CDR1 SGDLS, CDR2 YYNGEE. V was shortened by 4 bases and J by 1 base, with 12 bases between the two germline ends. The CDR3 consists of 14 residues. The time point denotes: newly diagnosed GD, antithyroid drugs for less than 3 months. Following extraction of RNA from PBMCs, that RNA was used to make the TCR library. This clonotype came up a few times. Its target is unknown. Arm-PCR of CDR3 regions and iRepertoire HTBI primers were the basis on which TCR beta libraries were built. TCRdb reprocessed the multiplex PCR reads with MiXCR, giving one entry per CDR3 protein. The table records approximately 470,000 distinct CDR3 sequences, under 20% of them present only once. These records were also assigned to another study, of T cells in Graves' hyperthyroidism and ophthalmopathy. Turning to that study: Most thyroid clonotypes with frequency above 0.001 were detected in blood.

The sequence derives from a man aged 40-49 years with Graves disease. Specimen: peripheral blood mononuclear cells (PBMCs), collected at new diagnosis, from a patient treated with antithyroid drugs. The chain joins TRBV9 to TRBJ2-7; D remains ambiguous. In DNA form, the CDR3 reads TGTGCCAGCAGCCCCACGAACGTTTCCTACGAGCAGTACTTC. Amino acid sequence: CASSPTNVSYEQYF.